What follows are 5 T cell receptor beta chains derived from one specimen sequenced in a study of shared clonotypes between healthy human individuals. Assay: immunoSEQ multiplex PCR; the TCRdb copy retains only in-frame clones and omits some. This table has about 2.4 million clones, 93% appearing once. The sample consisted of naive CD4+ T cells from PBMCs. Subset meaning: CD45RA+ positively selected. The receptors shown here come from a man between 18 and 29 years old in good health. Some clones in this sample may be carry-over from other donors' samples.

The chain recombines TRBV12-2 with TRBJ2-1; the table's D call, TRBD2, has no DNA check behind it. TRBV12-2 is a recognized pseudogene. The CDR3 consists of 17 residues. CDR3 bases: TGTGCAAGTCGCCGAATAGCGGCGTTGGGTGTGTACAATGAGCAGTTCTTC. As protein: CASRRIAALGVYNEQFF.

The chain joins TRBV19 to TRBJ1-2; no firm D call. The CDR3 runs 16 residues. Germline V gives CDR1 LNHDA, CDR2 SQIVND (reference sequence). V was trimmed by 1 base and J by 4 bases, leaving 16 bases between them. The CDR3 nucleotides read TGTGCCAGTAGTATAGCGAGGAGGGAAGGCGGCTATGGCTACACCTTC. Translating it yields CASSIARREGGYGYTF.

The CDR3 DNA sequence: TGTGCCAGCAGTTCCCATGGGACAGGGTTTAACTATGGCTACACCTTC. This encodes CASSSHGTGFNYGYTF. The chain has TRBV28 and TRBJ1-2, with 9 positions matching TRBD1. With 4 bases clipped from V and 1 base from J, the junction kept 7 bases outside the gene matches. Germline lookup yields CDR1 MDHEN and CDR2 SYDVKM. The CDR3 extends over 16 amino acids.

The chain uses TRBV6-6 and TRBJ2-1; tentative D call: TRBD1 (6 bases). V was clipped by 8 bases and J by 7 bases, with 15 bases between them. The V gene's germline CDR1 is MNHNY and CDR2 SVGAGI (reference sequence). This CDR3 has 13 residues. CDR3 coding DNA: TGTGCCAGCGGGGGCTTTGGAAGGAATGAGCAGTTCTTC. Its translation is CASGGFGRNEQFF.

The rearrangement joins TRBV5-6 to TRBJ2-7, with TRBD2 identical over 12 bases. CDR1 and CDR2 from the germline V gene are SGHDT and YYEEEE. The CDR3 loop spans 14 amino acids. With V trimmed by 4 bases and J by 2 bases, 1 base remained unmatched. DNA for the CDR3: TGTGCCAGCAGCCGGACTAGCGGGGCCTACGAGCAGTACTTC. Protein: CASSRTSGAYEQYF. Using reference TRBV5-6 and TRBJ2-7 for the parts outside the CDR3, the full variable domain is DAGVTQSPTHLIKTRGQQVTLRCSPKSGHDTVSWYQQALGQGPQFIFQYYEEEERQRGNFPDRFSGHQFPNYSSELNVNALLLGDSALYLCASSRTSGAYEQYFGPGTRLTVT.